The entry below gives a single T cell receptor (beta chain) sequence along with its context. Antigen unknown. The repertoire was sequenced with immunoSEQ multiplex PCR; TCRdb's copy has only in-frame clones and lacks some. The data contain approximately 980,000 clones, less than 85% of them seen just once; the ten biggest clones take up approximately 1.5%. The data derive from a study of shared clonotypes between healthy human individuals. Study-wide results and caveats: The four-donor shared clonotypes exceeded non-shared clonotypes in generation probability, with non-shared ones scoring lower. The study generally estimated greater richness for naive than memory subsets.

The germline CDR1 and CDR2 sequences are MNHEY and SVGAGI. The CDR3 runs 14 residues. Sample: memory CD4+ T cells sorted from blood. Noted subset: CD45RA-negative fraction. The sequence came from a man aged 18-30 years in good health. This rearrangement joins TRBV6-5 to TRBJ2-5, with D possibly TRBD2 on 6 matching bases. Near its end, the DNA agrees better with TRBJ2-7, so the J call may be wrong. The CDR3 nucleotides read TGTGCCAGCAGTACTAGCTGGGGAGGCTACGAGCAGTACTTC. Its translation: CASSTSWGGYEQYF.